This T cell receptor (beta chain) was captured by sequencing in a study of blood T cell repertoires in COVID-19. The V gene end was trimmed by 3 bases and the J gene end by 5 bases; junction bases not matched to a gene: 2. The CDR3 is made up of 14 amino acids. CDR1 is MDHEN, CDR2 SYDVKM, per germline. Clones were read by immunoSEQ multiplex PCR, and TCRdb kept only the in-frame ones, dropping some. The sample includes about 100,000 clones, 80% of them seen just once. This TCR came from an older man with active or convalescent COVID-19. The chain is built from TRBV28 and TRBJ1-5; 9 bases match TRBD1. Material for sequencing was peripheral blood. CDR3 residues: CASSFRTGDQPQHF. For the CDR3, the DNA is TGTGCCAGCAGTTTCCGGACAGGGGATCAGCCCCAGCATTTT.